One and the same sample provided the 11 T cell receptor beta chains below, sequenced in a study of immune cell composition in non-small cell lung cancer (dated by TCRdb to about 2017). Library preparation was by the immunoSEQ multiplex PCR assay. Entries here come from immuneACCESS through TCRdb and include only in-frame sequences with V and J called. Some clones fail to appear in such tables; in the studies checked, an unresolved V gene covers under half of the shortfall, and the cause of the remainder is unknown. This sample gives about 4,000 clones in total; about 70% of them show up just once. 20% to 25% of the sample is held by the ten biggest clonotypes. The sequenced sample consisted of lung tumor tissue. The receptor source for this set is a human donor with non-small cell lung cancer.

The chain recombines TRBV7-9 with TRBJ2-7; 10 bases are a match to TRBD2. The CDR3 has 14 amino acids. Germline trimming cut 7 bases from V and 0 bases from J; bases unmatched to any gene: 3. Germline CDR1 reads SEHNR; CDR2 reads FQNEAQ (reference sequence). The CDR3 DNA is TGTGCCAGCACCCTAGCGGGGGACTCCTACGAGCAGTACTTC. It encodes CASTLAGDSYEQYF.

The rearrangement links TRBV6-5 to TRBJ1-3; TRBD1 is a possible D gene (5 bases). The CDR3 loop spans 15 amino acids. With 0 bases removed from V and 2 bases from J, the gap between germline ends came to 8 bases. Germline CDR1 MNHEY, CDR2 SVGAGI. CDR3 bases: TGTGCCAGCAGTTACTCACAGGATCCTGGAAACACCATATATTTT. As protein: CASSYSQDPGNTIYF.

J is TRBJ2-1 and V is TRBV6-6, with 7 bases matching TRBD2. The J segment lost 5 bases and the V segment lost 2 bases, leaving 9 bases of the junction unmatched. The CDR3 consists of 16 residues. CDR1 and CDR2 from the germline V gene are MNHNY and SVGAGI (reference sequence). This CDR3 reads CASSYPPGLRNNEQFF. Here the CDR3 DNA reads TGTGCCAGCAGTTACCCCCCGGGACTACGGAACAATGAGCAGTTCTTC.

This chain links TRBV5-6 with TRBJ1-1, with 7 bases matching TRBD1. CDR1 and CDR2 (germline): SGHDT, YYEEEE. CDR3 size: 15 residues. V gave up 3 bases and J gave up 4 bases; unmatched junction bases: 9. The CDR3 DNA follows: TGTGCCAGCAGCTCAGGACAGGTAGTAATCACTGAAGCTTTCTTT. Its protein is CASSSGQVVITEAFF.

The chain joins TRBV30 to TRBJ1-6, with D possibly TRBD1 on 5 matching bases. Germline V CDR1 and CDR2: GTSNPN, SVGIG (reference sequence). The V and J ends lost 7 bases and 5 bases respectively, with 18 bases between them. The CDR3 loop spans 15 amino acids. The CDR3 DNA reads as TGTGCCTCGGGGGGTATTACAGGAAATAATTCACCCCTCCACTTT. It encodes CASGGITGNNSPLHF.

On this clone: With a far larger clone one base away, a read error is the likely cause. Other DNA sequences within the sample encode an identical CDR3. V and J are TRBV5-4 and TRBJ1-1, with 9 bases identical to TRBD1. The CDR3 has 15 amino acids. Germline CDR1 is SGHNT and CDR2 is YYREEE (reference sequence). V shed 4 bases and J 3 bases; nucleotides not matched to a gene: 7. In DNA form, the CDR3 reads TGTGCCAGCAGCGCGGACAGGGGAGTGGACACTGAAGCTTTCTTT. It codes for CASSADRGVDTEAFF.

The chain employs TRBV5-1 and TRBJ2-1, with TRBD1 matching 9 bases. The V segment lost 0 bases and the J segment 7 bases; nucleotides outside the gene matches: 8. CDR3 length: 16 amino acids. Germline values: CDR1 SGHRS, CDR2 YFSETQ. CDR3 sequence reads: CASSLVRQGGTNEQFF. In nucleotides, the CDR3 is TGCGCCAGCAGCTTGGTCCGACAGGGGGGTACAAATGAGCAGTTCTTC. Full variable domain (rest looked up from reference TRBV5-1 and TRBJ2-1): KAGVTQTPRYLIKTRGQQVTLSCSPISGHRSVSWYQQTPGQGLQFLFEYFSETQRNKGNFPGRFSGRQFSNSRSEMNVSTLELGDSALYLCASSLVRQGGTNEQFFGPGTRLTVL.

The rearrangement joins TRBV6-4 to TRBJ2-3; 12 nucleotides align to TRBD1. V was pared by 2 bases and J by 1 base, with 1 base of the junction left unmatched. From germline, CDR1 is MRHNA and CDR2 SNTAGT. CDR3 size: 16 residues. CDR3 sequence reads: CASSDGTGGGTDTQYF. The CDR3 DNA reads TGTGCCAGCAGTGACGGGACAGGGGGCGGCACAGATACGCAGTATTTT.

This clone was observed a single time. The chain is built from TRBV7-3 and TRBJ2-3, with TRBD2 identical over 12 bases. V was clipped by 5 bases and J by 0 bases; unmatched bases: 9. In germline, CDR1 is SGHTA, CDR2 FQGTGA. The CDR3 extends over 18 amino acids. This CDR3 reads CASSRTSGGSSSTDTQYF. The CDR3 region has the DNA TGTGCCAGCAGCCGTACTAGCGGGGGGTCTTCTAGCACAGATACGCAGTATTTT.

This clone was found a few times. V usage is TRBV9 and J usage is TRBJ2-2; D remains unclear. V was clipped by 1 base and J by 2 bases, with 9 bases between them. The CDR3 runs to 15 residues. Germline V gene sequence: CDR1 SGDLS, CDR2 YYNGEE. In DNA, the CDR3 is TGTGCCAGCAGCGTACTAGGCCATAACACCGGGGAGCTGTTTTTT. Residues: CASSVLGHNTGELFF.

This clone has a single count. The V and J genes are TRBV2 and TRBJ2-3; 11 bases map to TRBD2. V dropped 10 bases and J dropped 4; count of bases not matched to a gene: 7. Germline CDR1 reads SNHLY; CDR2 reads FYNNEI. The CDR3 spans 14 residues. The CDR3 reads CATRRTSGPDTQYF. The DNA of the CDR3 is TGTGCCACCAGACGGACTAGCGGGCCAGATACGCAGTATTTT.